This T cell receptor (beta chain) was found in a study of cytotoxic CD8 clonotypes in ibrutinib-treated CLL. Study at large: The average sample held approximately 240,000 productive templates and tens of thousands of productive rearrangements.

Sequencing used immunoSEQ multiplex PCR; TCRdb keeps in-frame clones, though not all of them. The data show over 150,000 clones, approximately 80% seen once. This clonotype originated in a human donor with chronic lymphocytic leukemia. The sample consisted of PBMCs, taken after 12 months of ibrutinib treatment.

Written as DNA, the CDR3 is TGTGCCAGCACTCCCAGGGAAGCATATGGCTACACCTTC. Translating gives CASTPREAYGYTF. The V gene is TRBV7-2, the J gene TRBJ1-2; TRBD1 might be the D (5 bases). The germline CDR1 and CDR2 sequences are SGHTA and FQGNSA. V was cut by 7 bases and J by 5 bases, with 14 bases left in between. CDR3 length equals 13 residues.